This T cell receptor (beta chain) was sequenced for a study of pediatric ulcerative colitis. During colonoscopy, one to two rectal pinch biopsies were collected. Trimming shortened V by 0 bases and J by 6 bases, and 6 bases separated the two germline ends. Germline V gene lookup returns CDR1 LNHNV and CDR2 YYDKDF (reference sequence). The CDR3 runs to 12 residues. Clones were read by immunoSEQ multiplex PCR, and TCRdb kept only the in-frame ones, dropping some. The data contain approximately 37,000 clones, 60% to 85% of them singletons. The chain uses TRBV15 and TRBJ2-7, with D hard to call. This TCR was recovered from a boy aged 5-17 years with severe ulcerative colitis. Sequencing was carried out using gut tissue. CDR3 in amino acids: CATSREGFEQYF. The CDR3 DNA reads as TGTGCCACCAGCAGAGAAGGATTCGAGCAGTACTTC. The full variable domain, its missing parts supplied by reference TRBV15 and TRBJ2-7, is DAMVIQNPRYQVTQFGKPVTLSCSQTLNHNVMYWYQQKSSQAPKLLFHYYDKDFNNEADTPDNFQSRRPNTSFCFLDIRSPGLGDTAMYLCATSREGFEQYFGPGTRLTVT.